This TCR beta chain was obtained from a study of regulatory T cells in long-lasting Graves disease. Study information: The term persistent Graves' disease signified upward of 5 years on antithyroid drugs with positive TSH receptor antibodies.

CDR1 SGHTA and CDR2 FQGNSA come from the germline V gene. This CDR3 is 14 amino acids long. Trimming cost V 3 bases and J 6 bases, with 14 bases left between them. iRepertoire HTBI primers and Arm-PCR of CDR3 regions built TCR beta libraries. TCRdb itself ran the multiplex PCR reads through MiXCR, one entry per CDR3 protein. The sample lists a few hundred thousand distinct CDR3 sequences, about 20% occurring once. General observations from the study: It is possible that accuracy was reduced by the small size of the sample. Favored usage of TRBV28, TRBJ1-2 and TRBJ2-5 was recorded in persistent disease.

This clonotype was observed many times. Its antigen remains unknown. Indicated time point: persistent/refractory GD, antithyroid drugs over 5 years with positive TRAb. With RNA extracted from PBMCs as input, the TCR library was made. EDTA tubes received roughly 9.7 milliliters of drawn peripheral blood. The receptor was derived from a female donor with Graves disease. The sequences come from peripheral blood mononuclear cells (PBMCs), collected when the disease was refractory, from a patient treated with antithyroid drugs. V gene TRBV7-2 combines with J gene TRBJ1-1, with a possible D match to TRBD1 (6 bases). The CDR3: CASSLRTEESEAFF. CDR3 nucleotide sequence: TGTGCCAGCAGCTTGCGGACAGAGGAGTCTGAAGCTTTCTTT.